This entry concerns a single TCR beta chain. Antigen specificity is unknown. This entry belongs to a study of radiation and T cells in renal cell carcinoma. Across the study: Nephrectomy followed 15 Gy stereotactic body radiation by 4 weeks.

Time point in this sample: baseline pretreatment blood. The treatment denotes: 15 Gy SBRT to primary tumor, nephrectomy 4 weeks later. This renal cell carcinoma was of the clear cell type. TCRdb keeps only in-frame clones here, not all; method: immunoSEQ multiplex PCR. The table includes 150,000 or so clones, 88% detected once. Notes on the study in general: Top tumor clonotypes rose in blood 2 weeks post-radiation, then contracted.

Losses at the gene ends were 4 bases for V and 6 bases for J; bases not matched to a gene: 4. This CDR3 is 14 amino acids long. Germline CDR1 reads SGHNT; CDR2 reads YENEEA. The sample was blood, taken from a patient whose treatment included radiotherapy and nephrectomy. The TCR comes from a woman in her sixties or seventies with renal cell carcinoma. This chain links TRBV11-3 with TRBJ2-3; 10 bases line up with TRBD1. CDR3 amino acids: CASSSRTGGDTQYF. The CDR3 region has the DNA TGTGCCAGCAGCTCCAGGACAGGGGGGGATACGCAGTATTTT.